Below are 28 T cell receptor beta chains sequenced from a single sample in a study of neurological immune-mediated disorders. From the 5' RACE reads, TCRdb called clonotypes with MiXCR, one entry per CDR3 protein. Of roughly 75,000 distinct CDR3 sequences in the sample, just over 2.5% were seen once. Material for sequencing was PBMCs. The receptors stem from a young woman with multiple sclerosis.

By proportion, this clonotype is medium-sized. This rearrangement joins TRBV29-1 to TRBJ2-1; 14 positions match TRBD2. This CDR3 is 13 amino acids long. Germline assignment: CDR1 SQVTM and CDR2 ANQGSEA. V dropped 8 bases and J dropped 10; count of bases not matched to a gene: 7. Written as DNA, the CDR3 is TGCAGCCTGACTAGCGGGAGGGCCGGGGAGCAGTTCTTC. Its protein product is CSLTSGRAGEQFF.

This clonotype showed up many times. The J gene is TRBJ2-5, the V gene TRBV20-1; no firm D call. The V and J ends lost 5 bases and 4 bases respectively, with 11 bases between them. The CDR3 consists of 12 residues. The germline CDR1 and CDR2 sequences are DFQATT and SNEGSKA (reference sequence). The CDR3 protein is CSAAAPGETQYF. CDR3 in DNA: TGCAGTGCTGCCGCACCCGGAGAGACCCAGTACTTC.

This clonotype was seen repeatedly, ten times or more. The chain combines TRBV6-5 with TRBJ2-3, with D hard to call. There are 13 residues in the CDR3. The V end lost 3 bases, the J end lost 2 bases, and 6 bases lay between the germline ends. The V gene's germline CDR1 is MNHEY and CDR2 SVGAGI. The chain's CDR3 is CASSYGVTDTQYF. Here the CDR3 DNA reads TGTGCCAGCAGTTATGGGGTCACAGATACGCAGTATTTT.

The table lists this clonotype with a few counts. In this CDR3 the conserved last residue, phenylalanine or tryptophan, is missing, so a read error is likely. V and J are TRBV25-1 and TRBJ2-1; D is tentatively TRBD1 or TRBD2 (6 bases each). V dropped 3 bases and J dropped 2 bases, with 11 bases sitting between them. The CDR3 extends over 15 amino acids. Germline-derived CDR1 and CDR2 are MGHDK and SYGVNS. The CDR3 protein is CASSDRRGAYNEQFN. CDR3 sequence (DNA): TGTGCCAGCAGTGATCGGAGGGGGGCCTACAATGAGCAGTTCAAC.

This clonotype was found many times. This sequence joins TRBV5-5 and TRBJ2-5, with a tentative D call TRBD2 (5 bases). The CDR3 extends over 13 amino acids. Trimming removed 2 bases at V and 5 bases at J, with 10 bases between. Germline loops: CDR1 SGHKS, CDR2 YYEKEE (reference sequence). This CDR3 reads CASSFAAEETQYF. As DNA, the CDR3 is TGTGCCAGCAGCTTTGCAGCGGAGGAGACCCAGTACTTC.

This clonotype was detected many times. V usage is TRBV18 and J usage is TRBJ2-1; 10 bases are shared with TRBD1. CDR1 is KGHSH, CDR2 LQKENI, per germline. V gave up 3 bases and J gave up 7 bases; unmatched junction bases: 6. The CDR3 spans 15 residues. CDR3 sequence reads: CASSPPGQGTNEQFF. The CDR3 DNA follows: TGTGCCAGCTCACCCCCGGGACAGGGGACGAATGAGCAGTTCTTC. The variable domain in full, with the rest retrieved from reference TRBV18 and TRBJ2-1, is NAGVMQNPRHLVRRRGQEARLRCSPMKGHSHVYWYRQLPEEGLKFMVYLQKENIIDESGMPKERFSAEFPKEGPSILRIQQVVRGDSAAYFCASSPPGQGTNEQFFGPGTRLTVL.

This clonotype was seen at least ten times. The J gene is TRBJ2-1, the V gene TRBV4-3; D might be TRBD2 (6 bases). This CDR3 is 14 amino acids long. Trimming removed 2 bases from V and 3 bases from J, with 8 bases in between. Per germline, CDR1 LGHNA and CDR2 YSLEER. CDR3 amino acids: CASSQFSGYNEQFF. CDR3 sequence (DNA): TGCGCCAGCAGCCAATTTAGCGGCTACAATGAGCAGTTCTTC.

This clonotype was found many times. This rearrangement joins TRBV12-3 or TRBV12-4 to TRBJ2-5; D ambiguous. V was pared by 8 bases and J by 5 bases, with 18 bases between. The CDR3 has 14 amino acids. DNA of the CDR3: TGTGCCAGCTCTGGCGGAGAGTTCGTTGAGACCCAGTACTTC. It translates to CASSGGEFVETQYF.

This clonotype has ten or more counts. In DNA form, the CDR3 reads TGTGCCAGCAGTTGGGGACTAGCGGGAGTAGCAGATACGCAGTATTTT. It specifies CASSWGLAGVADTQYF. V usage is TRBV12-3 or TRBV12-4 and J usage is TRBJ2-3; TRBD2 matches at 14 bases. There are 16 residues in the CDR3. V gave up 4 bases and J gave up 4 bases; unmatched junction bases: 4.

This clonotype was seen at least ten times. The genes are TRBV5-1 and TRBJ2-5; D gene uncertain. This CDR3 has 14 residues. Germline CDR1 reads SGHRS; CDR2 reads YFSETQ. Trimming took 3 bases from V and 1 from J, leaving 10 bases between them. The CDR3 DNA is TGCGCCAGCAGCTCACGGGCCCCCCAAGAGACCCAGTACTTC. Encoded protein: CASSSRAPQETQYF.

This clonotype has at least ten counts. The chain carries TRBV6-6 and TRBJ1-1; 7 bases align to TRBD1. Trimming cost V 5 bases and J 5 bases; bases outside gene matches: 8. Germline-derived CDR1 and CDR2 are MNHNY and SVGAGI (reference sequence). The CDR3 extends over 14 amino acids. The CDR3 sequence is CASSDTQGGTEAFF. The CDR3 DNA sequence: TGTGCCAGCAGTGACACCCAGGGGGGTACTGAAGCTTTCTTT.

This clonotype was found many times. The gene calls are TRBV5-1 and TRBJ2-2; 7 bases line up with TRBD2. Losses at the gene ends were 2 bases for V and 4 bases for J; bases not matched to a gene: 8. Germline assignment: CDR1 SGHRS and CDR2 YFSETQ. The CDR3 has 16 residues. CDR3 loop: CASSFDAGVRTGELFF. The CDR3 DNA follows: TGCGCCAGCAGCTTTGATGCGGGAGTTCGCACCGGGGAGCTGTTTTTT.

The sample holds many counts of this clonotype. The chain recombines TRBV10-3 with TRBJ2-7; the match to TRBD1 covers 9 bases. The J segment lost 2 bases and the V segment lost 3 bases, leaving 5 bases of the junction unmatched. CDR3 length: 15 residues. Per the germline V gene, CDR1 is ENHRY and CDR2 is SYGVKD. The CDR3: CAISETGTGTYEQYF. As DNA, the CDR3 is TGTGCCATCAGTGAAACCGGGACAGGGACCTACGAGCAGTACTTC.

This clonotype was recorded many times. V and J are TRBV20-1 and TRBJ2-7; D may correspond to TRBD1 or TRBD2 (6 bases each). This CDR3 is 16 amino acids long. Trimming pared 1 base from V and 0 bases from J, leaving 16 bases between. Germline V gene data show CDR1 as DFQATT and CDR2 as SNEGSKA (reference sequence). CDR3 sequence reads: CSARGRGTSSSYEQYF. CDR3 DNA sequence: TGCAGTGCTAGAGGTCGCGGGACATCGAGCTCCTACGAGCAGTACTTC.

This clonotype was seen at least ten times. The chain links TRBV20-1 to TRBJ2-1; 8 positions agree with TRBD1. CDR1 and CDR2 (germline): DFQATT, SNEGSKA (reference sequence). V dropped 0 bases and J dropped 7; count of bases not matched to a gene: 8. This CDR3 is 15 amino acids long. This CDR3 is CSARDNQGARNEQFF. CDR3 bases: TGCAGTGCTAGAGATAACCAGGGGGCTCGGAATGAGCAGTTCTTC.

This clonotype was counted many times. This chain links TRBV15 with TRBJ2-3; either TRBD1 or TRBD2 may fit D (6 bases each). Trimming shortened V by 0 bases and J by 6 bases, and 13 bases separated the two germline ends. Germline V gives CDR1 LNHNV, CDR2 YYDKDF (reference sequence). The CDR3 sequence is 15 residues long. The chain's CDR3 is CATSREGGPTDTQYF. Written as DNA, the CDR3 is TGTGCCACCAGCAGAGAGGGGGGCCCTACGGATACGCAGTATTTT.

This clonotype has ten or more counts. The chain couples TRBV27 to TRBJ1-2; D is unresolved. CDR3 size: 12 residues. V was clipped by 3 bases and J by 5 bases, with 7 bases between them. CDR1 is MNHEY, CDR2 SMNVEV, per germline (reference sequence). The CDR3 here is CASSFDGYGYTF. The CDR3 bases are TGTGCCAGCAGTTTCGACGGATATGGCTACACCTTC.

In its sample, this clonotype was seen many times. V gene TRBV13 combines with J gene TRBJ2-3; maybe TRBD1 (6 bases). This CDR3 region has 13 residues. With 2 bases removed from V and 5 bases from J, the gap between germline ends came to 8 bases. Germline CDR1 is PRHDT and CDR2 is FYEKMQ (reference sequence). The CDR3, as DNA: TGTGCCAGCAGCTTAAACAGGGAAGATACGCAGTATTTT. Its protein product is CASSLNREDTQYF.

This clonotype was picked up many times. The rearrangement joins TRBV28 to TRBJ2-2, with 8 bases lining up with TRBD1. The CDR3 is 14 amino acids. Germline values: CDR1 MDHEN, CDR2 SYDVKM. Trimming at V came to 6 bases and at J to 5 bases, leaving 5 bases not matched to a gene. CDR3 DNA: TGTGCCAGCAGCCCGACAGGGGTTACCGGGGAGCTGTTTTTT. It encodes CASSPTGVTGELFF.

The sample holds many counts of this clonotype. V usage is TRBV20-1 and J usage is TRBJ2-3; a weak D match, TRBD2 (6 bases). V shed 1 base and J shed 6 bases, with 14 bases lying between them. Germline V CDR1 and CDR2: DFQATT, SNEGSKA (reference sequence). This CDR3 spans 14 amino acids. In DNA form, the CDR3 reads TGCAGTGCTAGAGCAGCCTTCCGGGGGGATACGCAGTATTTT. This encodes CSARAAFRGDTQYF.

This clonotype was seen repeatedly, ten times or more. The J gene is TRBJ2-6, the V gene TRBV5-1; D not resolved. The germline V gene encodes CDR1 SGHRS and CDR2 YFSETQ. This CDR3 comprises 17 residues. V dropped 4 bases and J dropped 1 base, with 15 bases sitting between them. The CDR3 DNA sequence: TGCGCCAGCAGCACGGTCGATTCCCGTTCTGGGGCCAACGTCCTGACTTTC. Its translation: CASSTVDSRSGANVLTF.

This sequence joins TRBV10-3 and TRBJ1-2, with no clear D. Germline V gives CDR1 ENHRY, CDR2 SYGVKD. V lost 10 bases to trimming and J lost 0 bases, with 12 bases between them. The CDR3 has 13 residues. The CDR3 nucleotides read TGTGCCAGCCGACCACCCTCTAACTATGGCTACACCTTC. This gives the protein CASRPPSNYGYTF.

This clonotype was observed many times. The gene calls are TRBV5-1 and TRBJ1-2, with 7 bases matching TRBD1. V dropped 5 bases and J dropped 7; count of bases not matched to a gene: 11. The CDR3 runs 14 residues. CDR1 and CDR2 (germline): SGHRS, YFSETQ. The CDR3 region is CASSSTTGESGYTF. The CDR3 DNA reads TGCGCCAGCAGTTCTACAACAGGGGAGTCTGGCTACACCTTC.

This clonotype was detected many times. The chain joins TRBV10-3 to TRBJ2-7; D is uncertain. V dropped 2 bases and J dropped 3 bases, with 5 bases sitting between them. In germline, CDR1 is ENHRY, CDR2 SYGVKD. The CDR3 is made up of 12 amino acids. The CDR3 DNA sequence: TGTGCCATCAGTGAGCCCGGCTACGAGCAGTACTTC. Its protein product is CAISEPGYEQYF.

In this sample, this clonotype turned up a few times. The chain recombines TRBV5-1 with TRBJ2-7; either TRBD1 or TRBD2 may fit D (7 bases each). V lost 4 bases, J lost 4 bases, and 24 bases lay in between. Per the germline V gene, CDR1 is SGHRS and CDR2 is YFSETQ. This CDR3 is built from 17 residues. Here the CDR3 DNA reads TGCGCCAGCAGCCGGGAGGAAAGGACAGGTCAACGGTACGAGCAGTACTTC. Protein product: CASSREERTGQRYEQYF.

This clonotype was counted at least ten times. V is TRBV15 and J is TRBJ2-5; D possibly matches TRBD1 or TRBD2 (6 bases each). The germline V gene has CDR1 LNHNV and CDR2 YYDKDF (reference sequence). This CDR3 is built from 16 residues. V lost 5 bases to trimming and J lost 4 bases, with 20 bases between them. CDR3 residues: CATSRPFGGGGETQYF. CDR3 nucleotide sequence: TGTGCCACCAGCCGCCCGTTTGGCGGAGGGGGAGAGACCCAGTACTTC.

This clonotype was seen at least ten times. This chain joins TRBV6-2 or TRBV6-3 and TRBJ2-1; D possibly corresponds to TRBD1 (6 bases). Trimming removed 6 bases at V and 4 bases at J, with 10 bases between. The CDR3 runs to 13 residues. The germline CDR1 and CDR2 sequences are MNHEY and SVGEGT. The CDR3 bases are TGTGCCAGCAGGAAAGGGGGATACAATGAGCAGTTCTTC. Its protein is CASRKGGYNEQFF.

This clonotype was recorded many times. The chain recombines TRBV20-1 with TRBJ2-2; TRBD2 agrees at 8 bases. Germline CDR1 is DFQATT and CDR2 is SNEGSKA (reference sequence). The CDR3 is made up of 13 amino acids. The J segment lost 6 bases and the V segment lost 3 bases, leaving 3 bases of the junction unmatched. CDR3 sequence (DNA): TGCAGTGCTAGCGGGAGGGCCTCCGGGGAGCTGTTTTTT. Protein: CSASGRASGELFF.